This entry describes one TCR beta chain. Its antigen remains unidentified. No quality values exist for individual bases; no much larger clone is one base distant. TCR CDR3 regions were amplified from genomic DNA by multiplex PCR using the deep immunoSEQ assay. Extracted genomic DNA from each cell subset was spread evenly across all wells of several immunoSEQ 96-well plates, with each plate serving as a replicate. For sorted subsets, about 0.2 ug genomic DNA, equal to approximately 30,000 T cell genomes, was loaded into each replicate PCR. Purified libraries were measured with a Qubit 3.0 fluorometer, size-checked on a Bioanalyzer 2100, and measured again with the KAPA Library Quantification kit. Every immunoSEQ 96-well plate was sequenced on a dedicated single-read 150-cycle Illumina NextSeq 550 flow cell. On the study's bioinformatics: Because the immunoSEQ output included only junctional sequences and no quality scores, the filtering could not be the same as the filtering used for full-length reads. Sequences were annotated with PyIR, a Python wrapper for IgBLAST v1.9, and V/J genes and CDR3 were assigned using IMGT germline references. Reads were removed for weak V/J assignments (E-value above 1e-6), missing CDR3, stop codons, out-of-frame junctions, or ambiguous translated residues. V3J clonotypes were defined by identical inferred V gene, J gene, and CDR3 amino acid sequence. Percentage overlap between repertoires was computed as shared unique clonotypes divided by the size of the smaller repertoire. Repertoire richness was assessed with RTK rarefaction, the Chao1 estimator, and Recon v2.1 estimates of unobserved clonotypes. Generation probabilities for all TCRbeta clonotypes obtained by the gDNA method from a handful of donors were computed using OLGA. The clones in this table, taken by TCRdb from immuneACCESS, are in-frame only. Not every clone is retained; where verified, under half of the shortfall comes from an unresolved V gene, and the cause of the rest is unknown. The DNA gave D and trimming, while V, J and clone size come from that table. This sample has about 990,000 clones in its table, and roughly 74% of those were observed once. The top ten hold 0.6% to 0.7% of the sample.

CDR1 and CDR2 were assigned from the germline V gene as SGHRS and YFSETQ. There are 16 amino acids in the CDR3, from cysteine to phenylalanine inclusive. Only the CDR3 DNA is retained, 48 bases long and in frame from the first base. The junction shows trimming of 7 bases on V and 4 bases on J, plus 21 bases between the germline ends. The data belong to a study of shared clonotypes between healthy human individuals (dated by TCRdb to 2020 to 2022). As for the study more broadly: A couple of women and a few men aged 18 to 49 years were included in the cohort. Per donor, three plates each were used for CD4 naive and CD4 memory, two for CD8 naive, and one for CD8 memory. Blood TCR repertoires of roughly five healthy adults were deeply sequenced to estimate repertoire size and the extent of clonotype sharing between individuals. Different laboratories and diverse techniques were used to prepare libraries and sequence TCR repertoires, to increase sequencing depth and limit assay-specific biases. Each donor's leukapheresis produced roughly between roughly 0.94 and 9.5 billion PBMCs.

On the study overall, not on this receptor specifically: Only blood was sampled, and tissue TCR repertoires likely differ from those in blood. When a handful of donors were compared, the shared fraction of clonotypes was about 5.2% for naive CD4, more than 3% for naive CD8, about 2.4% for memory CD4, and around 0.4% for memory CD8. Naive subsets generally had larger estimated clonotype richness than memory subsets. Rarefaction of sorted-subset datasets indicated incomplete sequencing despite the large sequencing depth. The small number of donors limited the genetic and exposure-history diversity represented. Pairwise subsampling indicated that sequencing depth was expected to affect the degree of clonotype sharing among donors. Compared with non-shared clonotypes, the clonotypes found in all four sorted-subset donors had higher generation probabilities.

The donors were healthy, HIV-negative adults who had no recently reported acute infections or vaccinations. Every donor was a Caucasian adult residing in Nashville, Tennessee, USA. CD4+ T cells were enriched through magnetic negative selection, after which naive cells were positively selected on CD45RA and the remaining negative fraction served as the memory subset. After blood collection by leukapheresis, PBMCs were isolated using Ficoll-Histopaque density gradient centrifugation and then cryopreserved in the vapor phase of liquid nitrogen. Purity and quantity of every magnetically sorted T cell population were checked by analytical flow cytometry. Genomic DNA was isolated from each sorted fraction and quantified by UV absorbance on a Nanodrop 2000c.

What was sequenced was memory CD4+ T cells from PBMCs. In light of the paper, this sample's cell subset or site label describes: CD45RA-negative fraction. This sequence was found in a man aged 18-30 years in good health. Some clones in this sample may be carry-over from other donors' samples. The sequence is built from TRBV5-1 and TRBJ1-5, and perhaps TRBD1 as D gene, on 5 matching bases. The CDR3 reads CASGESGPDENQPQHF. The DNA sequence reads TGCGCCAGCGGGGAATCGGGACCAGACGAAAATCAGCCCCAGCATTTT.